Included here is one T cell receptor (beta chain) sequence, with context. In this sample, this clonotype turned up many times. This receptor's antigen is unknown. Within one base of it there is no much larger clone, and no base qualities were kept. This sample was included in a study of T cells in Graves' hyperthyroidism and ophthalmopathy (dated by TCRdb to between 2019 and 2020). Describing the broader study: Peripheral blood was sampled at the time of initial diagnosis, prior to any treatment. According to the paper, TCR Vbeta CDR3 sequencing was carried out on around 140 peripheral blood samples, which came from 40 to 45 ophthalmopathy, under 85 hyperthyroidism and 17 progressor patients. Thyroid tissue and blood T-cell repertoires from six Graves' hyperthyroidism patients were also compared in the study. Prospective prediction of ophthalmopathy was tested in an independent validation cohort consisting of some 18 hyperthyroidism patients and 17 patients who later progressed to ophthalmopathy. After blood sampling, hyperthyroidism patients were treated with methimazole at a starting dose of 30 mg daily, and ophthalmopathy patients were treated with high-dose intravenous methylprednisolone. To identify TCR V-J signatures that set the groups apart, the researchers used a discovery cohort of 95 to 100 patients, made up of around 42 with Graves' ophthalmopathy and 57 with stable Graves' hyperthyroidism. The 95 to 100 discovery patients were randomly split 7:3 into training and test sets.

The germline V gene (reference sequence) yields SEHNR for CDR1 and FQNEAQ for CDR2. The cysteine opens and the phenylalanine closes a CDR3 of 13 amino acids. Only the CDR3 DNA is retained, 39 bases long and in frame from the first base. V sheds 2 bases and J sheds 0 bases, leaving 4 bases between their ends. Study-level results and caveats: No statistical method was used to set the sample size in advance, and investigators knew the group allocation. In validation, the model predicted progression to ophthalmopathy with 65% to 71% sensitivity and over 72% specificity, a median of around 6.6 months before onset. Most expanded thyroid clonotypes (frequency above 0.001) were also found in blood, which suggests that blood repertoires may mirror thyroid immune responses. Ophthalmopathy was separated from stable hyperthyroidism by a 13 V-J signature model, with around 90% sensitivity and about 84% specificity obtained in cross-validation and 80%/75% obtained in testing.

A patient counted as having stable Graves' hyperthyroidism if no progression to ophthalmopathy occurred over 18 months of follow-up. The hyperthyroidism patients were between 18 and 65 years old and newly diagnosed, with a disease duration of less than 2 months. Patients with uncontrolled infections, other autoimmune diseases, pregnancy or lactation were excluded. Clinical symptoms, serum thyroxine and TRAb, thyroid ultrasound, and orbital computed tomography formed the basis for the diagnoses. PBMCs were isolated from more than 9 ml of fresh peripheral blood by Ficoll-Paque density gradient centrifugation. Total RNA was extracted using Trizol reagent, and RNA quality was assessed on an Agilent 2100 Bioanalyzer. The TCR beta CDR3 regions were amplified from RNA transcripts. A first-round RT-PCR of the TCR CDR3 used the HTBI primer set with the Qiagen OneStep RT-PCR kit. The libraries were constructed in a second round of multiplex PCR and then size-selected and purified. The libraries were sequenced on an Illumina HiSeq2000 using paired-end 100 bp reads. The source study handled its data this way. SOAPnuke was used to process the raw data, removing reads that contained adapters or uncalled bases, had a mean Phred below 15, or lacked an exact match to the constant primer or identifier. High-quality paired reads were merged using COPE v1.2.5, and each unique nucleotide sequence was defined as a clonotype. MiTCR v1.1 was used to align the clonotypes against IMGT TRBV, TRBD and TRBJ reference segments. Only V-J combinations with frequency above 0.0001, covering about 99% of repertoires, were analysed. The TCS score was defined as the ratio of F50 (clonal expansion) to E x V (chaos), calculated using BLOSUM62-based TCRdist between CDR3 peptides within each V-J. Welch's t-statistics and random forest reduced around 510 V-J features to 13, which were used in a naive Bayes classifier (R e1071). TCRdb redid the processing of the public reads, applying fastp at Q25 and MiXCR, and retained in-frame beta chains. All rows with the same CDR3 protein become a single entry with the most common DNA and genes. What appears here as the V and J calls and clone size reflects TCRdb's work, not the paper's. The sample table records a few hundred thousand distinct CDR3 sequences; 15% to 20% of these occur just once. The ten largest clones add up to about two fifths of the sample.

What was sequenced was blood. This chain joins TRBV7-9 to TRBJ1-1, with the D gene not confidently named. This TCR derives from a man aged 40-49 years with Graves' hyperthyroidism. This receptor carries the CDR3 CASSLTVNTEAFF. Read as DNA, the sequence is TGTGCCAGCAGCTTAACGGTGAACACTGAAGCTTTCTTT.